The 17 T cell receptor beta chains in this list originate from one sample, sequenced in a study of blood T cell repertoires in COVID-19. TCRdb keeps only in-frame clones here, not all; method: immunoSEQ multiplex PCR. The data hold over 25,000 clones, with around 82% observed a single time. Sequenced sample: peripheral blood. These receptor sequences come from an older man with active COVID-19.

The V and J genes are TRBV7-9 and TRBJ1-2; 11 bases fit TRBD1. Germline V CDR1 and CDR2: SEHNR, FQNEAQ (reference sequence). The CDR3 spans 15 residues. J lost 7 bases, V lost 5 bases, and 9 bases had no gene match. The DNA for the CDR3 is TGTGCCAGCAGCCTCGGGGGACAGGGGGTCTCTGGCTACACCTTC. Its translation is CASSLGGQGVSGYTF.

The chain's CDR3 is CASSLITGASSGTQYF. CDR3 DNA sequence: TGTGCCAGCAGCTTAATAACAGGGGCCTCATCCGGGACCCAGTACTTC. This chain connects TRBV11-3 to TRBJ2-5, with 7 bases identical to TRBD1. Germline V gene lookup returns CDR1 SGHNT and CDR2 YENEEA. The CDR3 is made up of 16 amino acids. The J segment lost 7 bases and the V segment lost 2 bases, leaving 13 bases of the junction unmatched.

CDR3: CASSDRGTGLYGYTF. CDR3 DNA sequence: TGTGCCAGCAGTGATCGCGGGACAGGGTTATATGGCTACACCTTC. The V call is TRBV25-1, the J call TRBJ1-2; 9 bases are a match to TRBD1. From germline, CDR1 is MGHDK and CDR2 SYGVNS. V trimming: 3 bases; J trimming: 5 bases; junction bases outside the gene matches: 7. There are 15 residues in the CDR3.

Regarding this clone: Within the sample, other DNA sequences also encode this same CDR3. The chain carries TRBV5-1 and TRBJ2-5; perhaps TRBD2 as D (6 bases). The CDR3 is 14 residues long. Per germline, CDR1 SGHRS and CDR2 YFSETQ. Trimming shortened V by 0 bases and J by 3 bases, and 9 bases separated the two germline ends. The CDR3 nucleotides read TGCGCCAGCAGCTTGGGGAGGGGTGAAGAGACCCAGTACTTC. Protein: CASSLGRGEETQYF.

V and J are TRBV2 and TRBJ1-6; a possible D gene is TRBD1 (6 bases). CDR3 length: 16 residues. V was pared by 6 bases and J by 0 bases, with 12 bases between. In germline, CDR1 is SNHLY, CDR2 FYNNEI. The CDR3 region has the DNA TGTGCCAGCAGAAGGGACATAAACTCCTATAATTCACCCCTCCACTTT. Encoded protein: CASRRDINSYNSPLHF. Based on the CDR3 plus reference TRBV2 and TRBJ1-6, the full variable domain is EPEVTQTPSHQVTQMGQEVILRCVPISNHLYFYWYRQILGQKVEFLVSFYNNEISEKSEIFDDQFSVERPDGSNFTLKIRSTKLEDSAMYFCASRRDINSYNSPLHFGNGTRLTVT.

The chain recombines TRBV6-6 with TRBJ1-1; maybe TRBD1 (5 bases). The CDR3 extends over 13 amino acids. CDR1 is MNHNY and CDR2 is SVGAGI in the germline V gene (reference sequence). Trimming removed 8 bases from V and 3 bases from J, with 13 bases in between. CDR3 nucleotide sequence: TGTGCCAGCGTTCTGGGGCAGGACACTGAAGCTTTCTTT. Translation: CASVLGQDTEAFF.

The chain has TRBV6-6 and TRBJ2-7; D uncertain. The CDR3 contains 15 residues. V was pared by 0 bases and J by 0 bases, with 9 bases between. Germline values: CDR1 MNHNY, CDR2 SVGAGI (reference sequence). The DNA for the CDR3 is TGTGCCAGCAGTTACTCGCCATCTAGCTCCTACGAGCAGTACTTC. Encoded protein: CASSYSPSSSYEQYF.

The chain couples TRBV10-2 to TRBJ1-1; perhaps TRBD1 as D (5 bases). Germline V CDR1 and CDR2: WSHSY, SAAADI. The CDR3 has 12 residues. V was cut by 7 bases and J by 2 bases, with 8 bases left in between. The CDR3 is CASIGDNTEAFF. The CDR3 bases are TGCGCCAGCATAGGGGATAACACTGAAGCTTTCTTT.

The CDR3 is CASSLVGGAETQYF. In DNA, the CDR3 is TGCGCCAGCAGCTTAGTAGGGGGCGCGGAGACCCAGTACTTC. J is TRBJ2-5 and V is TRBV5-1; TRBD1 matches 7 bases. The CDR3 totals 14 residues. The junction had 6 bases not matched to a gene; V was cut back by 2 bases and J by 5 bases. CDR1 is SGHRS, CDR2 YFSETQ, per germline.

The sample holds a few counts of this clone. The chain joins TRBV10-1 to TRBJ1-2; possible D gene TRBD1, 6 bases. Trimming removed 4 bases from V and 7 bases from J, with 13 bases in between. CDR3 length: 13 amino acids. The V gene's germline CDR1 is WNHNN and CDR2 SYGVQD (reference sequence). CDR3 amino acids: CASSGSRGGGYTF. The CDR3 DNA reads as TGCGCCAGCAGTGGGAGCAGGGGCGGTGGCTACACCTTC.

J is TRBJ1-1 and V is TRBV11-3; 9 bases map to TRBD1. After removal of 1 base from V and 6 bases from J, the junction contained 3 bases not matched to a gene. Germline assignment: CDR1 SGHNT and CDR2 YENEEA. The CDR3 loop spans 14 amino acids. The CDR3 sequence is CASSLGDRVAEAFF. Here the CDR3 DNA reads TGTGCCAGCAGCTTAGGGGACAGGGTGGCTGAAGCTTTCTTT.

In DNA form, the CDR3 reads TGTGCCAGCAGCTTTAGTAGAGGGACTGAAGCTTTCTTT. Translating gives CASSFSRGTEAFF. The chain links TRBV11-2 to TRBJ1-1; no clear D gene. Per germline, CDR1 SGHAT and CDR2 FQNNGV. V was trimmed by 3 bases and J by 5 bases, leaving 10 bases between them. The CDR3 runs to 13 residues.

CDR3 region: CASSVGQGINEKLFF. CDR3 coding DNA: TGTGCCAGCAGCGTGGGACAGGGAATAAATGAAAAACTGTTTTTT. The chain employs TRBV9 and TRBJ1-4; 9 nucleotides agree with TRBD1. With V trimmed by 2 bases and J by 5 bases, 4 bases remained unmatched. Germline V gene lookup returns CDR1 SGDLS and CDR2 YYNGEE. The CDR3 has 15 residues.

The CDR3 nucleotides read TGCGCCAGCAGCTTGGCCCCCGGAGGCGAAGAGACCCAGTACTTC. It encodes CASSLAPGGEETQYF. The rearrangement joins TRBV5-1 to TRBJ2-5, with D perhaps TRBD2 (5 bases). Germline assignment: CDR1 SGHRS and CDR2 YFSETQ. V lost 0 bases, J lost 3 bases, and 12 bases lay in between. This CDR3 is 15 amino acids long.

V gene TRBV4-1 combines with J gene TRBJ1-4; no firm D call. Germline loops: CDR1 MGHRA, CDR2 YSYEKL. The CDR3 is 18 residues long. Between the trimmed V and J ends, which lost 0 bases and 4 bases, there was a span of 18 bases. CDR3 loop: CASSQEASSRGFNEKLFF. CDR3 nucleotide sequence: TGCGCCAGCAGCCAAGAAGCGTCGTCACGAGGTTTTAATGAAAAACTGTTTTTT.

The chain couples TRBV19 to TRBJ1-1; D unclear. There are 15 residues in the CDR3. CDR1 is LNHDA, CDR2 SQIVND, per germline (reference sequence). V lost 6 bases to trimming and J lost 4 bases, with 18 bases between them. The CDR3 here is CASSRLEYRGTEAFF. In DNA form, the CDR3 reads TGTGCCAGTAGCCGACTAGAATACCGGGGCACTGAAGCTTTCTTT.

V and J are TRBV7-6 and TRBJ2-7; the match to TRBD1 covers 7 bases. This CDR3 contains 15 residues. With 0 bases clipped from V and 2 bases from J, the junction kept 4 bases outside the gene matches. Looked up from germline, CDR1 is SGHVS and CDR2 is FNYEAQ. The CDR3 loop is CASSLAAQGAYEQYF. In DNA, the CDR3 is TGTGCCAGCAGCTTAGCGGCGCAGGGGGCCTACGAGCAGTACTTC.